This T cell receptor beta chain was found in a study of blood T cell repertoires in COVID-19. Study-wide context: There were acute and convalescent COVID-19 samples, and they came from the United States, Italy and Spain.

The ends were cut back, 0 bases at V and 2 bases at J, with 15 bases in the middle. The CDR3 length is 16 residues. Looked up from germline, CDR1 is SGHKS and CDR2 is YYEKEE (reference sequence). Authors' data handling: Estimation of nucleated cell counts was performed using reference gene primer amplification. This table comes from immunoSEQ multiplex PCR, and its TCRdb copy is limited to in-frame clones, with some not included. For V, J and clone size, that table is used; D and trimming come from the DNA. The sample carries about 250,000 clones, approximately 79% recorded once. The receptor's source is a woman aged 40 to 55 with active or convalescent COVID-19. The chain joins TRBV5-5 to TRBJ2-7; D unclear. The specimen sequenced was peripheral blood. The DNA for the CDR3 is TGTGCCAGCAGCTTGGGTGGCAGCGTTTCCCCCTACGAGCAGTACTTC. Encoded protein: CASSLGGSVSPYEQYF.